Each of the 21 T cell receptor beta chains below was sequenced from the same sample in a study of T cell repertoires in cytomegalovirus infection. TCRdb analysed the reads with MiXCR anew, one entry per CDR3 protein. Among hundreds of thousands of distinct CDR3 sequences, 24% were seen once, and the ten largest hold roughly 8%. Sequenced material: CD8+ T cells from PBMCs. Receptor source: a human donor in good health (CMV status not recorded). Some clones in this sample may be carry-over from other donors' samples.

At least ten counts were recorded for this clonotype. In DNA form, the CDR3 reads TGTGCCAGCAGTTTAACGGGCGACGGGAGCGAGCAGTACGTC. It codes for CASSLTGDGSEQYV. The rearrangement joins TRBV28 to TRBJ2-7, with a possible D match to TRBD2 (6 bases). Germline CDR1 reads MDHEN; CDR2 reads SYDVKM. CDR3 length equals 14 residues. V lost 2 bases and J 6 bases, leaving 14 bases between the germline ends.

This clonotype was recorded at least ten times. The gene calls are TRBV7-9 and TRBJ2-5, with 7 positions matching TRBD1. The V gene end was trimmed by 4 bases and the J gene end by 5 bases; junction bases not matched to a gene: 4. The CDR3 sequence is 13 residues long. The germline CDR1 and CDR2 sequences are SEHNR and FQNEAQ (reference sequence). Here the CDR3 DNA reads TGTGCCAGCAGCTCAGGACAGGTGGAGACCCAGTACTTC. It specifies CASSSGQVETQYF. Drawing the rest from reference TRBV7-9 and TRBJ2-5, the complete variable domain is DTGVSQNPRHKITKRGQNVTFRCDPISEHNRLYWYRQTLGQGPEFLTYFQNEAQLEKSRLLSDRFSAERPKGSFSTLEIQRTEQGDSAMYLCASSSGQVETQYFGPGTRLLVL.

Only a few counts were recorded for this clonotype. The chain joins TRBV6-6 to TRBJ2-3, with TRBD2 matching 13 bases. Germline CDR1 and CDR2: MNHNY and SVGAGI (reference sequence). The CDR3 runs to 16 residues. V shed 5 bases, J shed 0 bases, and the junction held 2 bases outside the gene matches. The CDR3 coding sequence is TGTGCCAGCAGTGGGGGACTAGCGGGGAGCACAGATACGCAGTATTTT. It encodes CASSGGLAGSTDTQYF.

V usage is TRBV7-9 and J usage is TRBJ1-2, with D possibly being TRBD1 (5 bases). Trimming shortened V by 2 bases and J by 0 bases, and 10 bases separated the two germline ends. Germline CDR1 and CDR2: SEHNR and FQNEAQ (reference sequence). The CDR3 consists of 15 residues. CDR3 protein: CASSLPTEANYGYTF. For the CDR3, the DNA is TGTGCCAGCAGCTTACCGACAGAAGCTAACTATGGCTACACCTTC.

J is TRBJ1-1 and V is TRBV27; 7 nucleotides line up with TRBD1. The CDR3 covers 14 residues. The V gene's germline CDR1 is MNHEY and CDR2 SMNVEV (reference sequence). With 5 bases clipped from V and 6 bases from J, the junction kept 9 bases outside the gene matches. The CDR3 DNA reads as TGTGCCAGCAGTCCGCCGACAGGGATCCCTGAAGCTTTCTTT. Translation gives CASSPPTGIPEAFF.

This clonotype was counted a few times. CDR3 amino acids: CASSQAISYNEQFF. The CDR3 coding sequence is TGTGCCAGCAGCCAGGCCATCTCCTACAATGAGCAGTTCTTC. The rearrangement uses TRBV14 and TRBJ2-1; the D is unclear. CDR1 is SGHDN, CDR2 FVKESK, per germline. The CDR3 loop spans 14 amino acids. Trimming left V 3 bases short and J 0 bases short, with 6 bases between.

This clonotype turned up a few times. This chain joins TRBV27 and TRBJ2-7; D ambiguous. Trimming left V 6 bases short and J 2 bases short, with 8 bases between. The germline V gene has CDR1 MNHEY and CDR2 SMNVEV (reference sequence). The CDR3 is 12 residues long. The CDR3 loop is CASRQHPYEQYF. The CDR3, as DNA: TGTGCCAGCAGACAGCATCCCTACGAGCAGTACTTC.

This clonotype was seen a few times. The chain has TRBV28 and TRBJ2-1; 7 bases are a match to TRBD2. Germline V gives CDR1 MDHEN, CDR2 SYDVKM. There are 15 residues in the CDR3. Trimming cost V 2 bases and J 4 bases; bases outside gene matches: 5. The CDR3 loop reads CASSLKGREYNEQFF. The CDR3 DNA sequence: TGTGCCAGCAGTTTAAAAGGGAGGGAATACAATGAGCAGTTCTTC.

This clonotype was counted at least ten times. This rearrangement joins TRBV5-6 to TRBJ2-1; D may be TRBD1 (5 bases). This CDR3 spans 12 amino acids. Germline V gene data show CDR1 as SGHDT and CDR2 as YYEEEE. V lost 5 bases and J 5 bases, leaving 8 bases between the germline ends. The CDR3 loop is CASRHRNNEQFF. The CDR3 nucleotides read TGTGCCAGCAGGCACAGGAACAATGAGCAGTTCTTC.

This clonotype appeared a single time. One base away lies a much larger clone, so this may be a sequencing read error. The CDR3: CACGLGATSTDTQYF. The CDR3 DNA sequence: TGTGCTTGTGGTTTAGGGGCTACTAGCACAGATACGCAGTATTTT. The J gene is TRBJ2-3, the V gene TRBV12-5; D possibly corresponds to TRBD1 (5 bases). CDR1 and CDR2 from the germline V gene are LGHNT and FRNRAP. The CDR3 contains 15 residues.

About this clonotype itself: This may arise from a read error, as a much more abundant clone is one base away. The chain is built from TRBV13 and TRBJ2-1; 7 bases are a match to TRBD1. V was clipped by 3 bases and J by 5 bases; unmatched bases: 1. The germline V gene has CDR1 PRHDT and CDR2 FYEKMQ (reference sequence). The CDR3 is 13 amino acids. The CDR3 nucleotides are TGTGCCAGCAGCTTGGACAGGAACAATGAGCAGTTCTTC. Its translation: CASSLDRNNEQFF.

The V gene is TRBV14, the J gene TRBJ2-3; D unresolved. Germline V gene sequence: CDR1 SGHDN, CDR2 FVKESK. CDR3 length: 15 residues. Trimming took off 3 bases at V and 0 bases at J, with 10 bases between the two ends. The CDR3 region is CASSHEVGSTDTQYF. Here the CDR3 DNA reads TGTGCCAGCAGCCATGAGGTGGGGAGCACAGATACGCAGTATTTT.

This rearrangement joins TRBV7-9 to TRBJ2-2; D gene ambiguous. This CDR3 spans 12 amino acids. Germline CDR1 SEHNR, CDR2 FQNEAQ (reference sequence). V was cut by 4 bases and J by 6 bases, with 6 bases left in between. The CDR3 reads CASSWRSGELFF. CDR3 sequence (DNA): TGTGCCAGCAGCTGGCGTTCCGGGGAGCTGTTTTTT.

There are many counts of this clonotype. This chain uses TRBV7-6 with TRBJ1-2; no definite D call. V lost 0 bases and J 4 bases, leaving 9 bases between the germline ends. Germline loops: CDR1 SGHVS, CDR2 FNYEAQ. The CDR3 contains 14 residues. CDR3 in amino acids: CASSLAADGYGYTF. CDR3 nucleotides: TGTGCCAGCAGCTTAGCAGCCGATGGCTATGGCTACACCTTC.

This clonotype was recorded many times. The CDR3 here is CAINPGTTPSTDTQYF. CDR3 sequence (DNA): TGTGCCATCAACCCCGGGACTACCCCCAGCACAGATACGCAGTATTTT. The V call is TRBV10-3, the J call TRBJ2-3, with TRBD2 identical over 7 bases. The V and J ends lost 7 bases and 0 bases, in that order; junction bases with no gene match: 10. CDR1 and CDR2 (germline): ENHRY, SYGVKD. The CDR3 runs 16 residues.

The J gene is TRBJ2-5, the V gene TRBV6-1; D is unresolved. The CDR3 spans 16 residues. Trimming took 11 bases from V and 5 from J, leaving 27 bases between them. The germline gives CDR1 MNHNS, CDR2 SASEGT. In DNA, the CDR3 is TGTGCCTCTCGTGATTTGAGGACCAAGTTAAGGGAGACCCAGTACTTC. Translating gives CASRDLRTKLRETQYF.

In this sample, this clonotype turned up a few times. The DNA for the CDR3 is TGTGCCAGCAGTTACTCGGCAGATTATGAAGCTTTCTTT. This gives the protein CASSYSADYEAFF. The chain is built from TRBV6-2 or TRBV6-3 and TRBJ1-1; D is ambiguous. The CDR3 is 13 amino acids. V was trimmed by 0 bases and J by 7 bases, leaving 9 bases between them. Germline assignment: CDR1 MNHEY and CDR2 SVGEGT.

The sample holds many counts of this clonotype. The V gene is TRBV12-3 or TRBV12-4, the J gene TRBJ2-1; the D is unclear. V shed 6 bases and J shed 7 bases, with 22 bases lying between them. This CDR3 comprises 16 residues. CDR3 region: CASSFSPVGPRNEQFF. As DNA, the CDR3 is TGTGCCAGCAGCTTTTCGCCCGTTGGCCCCAGGAATGAGCAGTTCTTC.

The chain links TRBV7-2 to TRBJ2-2, with 9 bases identical to TRBD1. The junction had 6 bases not matched to a gene; V was cut back by 6 bases and J by 1 base. Per the germline V gene, CDR1 is SGHTA and CDR2 is FQGNSA. This CDR3 region has 16 residues. CDR3 region: CASRDRGSGNTGELFF. CDR3 coding DNA: TGTGCCAGCAGGGACAGGGGTAGTGGGAACACCGGGGAGCTGTTTTTT.

The chain employs TRBV7-9 and TRBJ1-4; D remains ambiguous. Germline V lookup: CDR1 SEHNR, CDR2 FQNEAQ (reference sequence). V gave up 5 bases and J gave up 7 bases, with 14 bases separating them. CDR3 length: 14 residues. Here the CDR3 DNA reads TGTGCCAGCAGCCCCGCGGAGGGAGGTGAAAAACTGTTTTTT. Translation: CASSPAEGGEKLFF.

Of note for this clonotype: A much larger clone differs by one base, so this may be a read error. The chain uses TRBV12-3 or TRBV12-4 and TRBJ2-1; possibly TRBD1 or TRBD2 for D (5 bases each). CDR3 length: 15 amino acids. CDR3 in amino acids: CANSLWGSSYNEQFF. In nucleotides, the CDR3 is TGTGCCAACAGTTTGTGGGGGAGCTCCTACAATGAGCAGTTCTTC.